This entry describes one TCR beta chain. This CDR3 spans 16 amino acids. V lost 4 bases and J lost 3; bases outside the gene matches: 9. CDR1 and CDR2 from the germline V gene are LNHDA and SQIVND (reference sequence). The protocol was immunoSEQ multiplex PCR, while the TCRdb copy is restricted to in-frame clones and leaves out a portion. The table lists some 200,000 clones, less than 90% of them singletons. This entry comes from a study of blood T cell repertoires in COVID-19. The TCR was taken from a woman at least 80 years old with active or convalescent COVID-19. The sample taken for sequencing was peripheral blood. V and J are TRBV19 and TRBJ1-5, with 7 positions matching TRBD1. CDR3 coding DNA: TGTGCCAGTAGTAAACAGGGGAAGAGGAACAATCAGCCCCAGCATTTT. It encodes CASSKQGKRNNQPQHF.